Below, 30 T cell receptor beta chains from the same sample are listed, as sequenced in a study of blood T cell repertoires in COVID-19. The repertoire was sequenced with immunoSEQ multiplex PCR; TCRdb's copy has only in-frame clones and lacks some. This sample has about 140,000 clones, with about 80% found just once. Sample: PBMCs or T cells enriched from blood (not recorded which). These receptors were collected from a woman in her forties or fifties who had recovered from COVID-19.

The rearrangement uses TRBV9 and TRBJ2-5, with 9 bases that match TRBD2. The germline CDR1 and CDR2 sequences are SGDLS and YYNGEE. CDR3 length equals 16 residues. Trimming removed 0 bases from V and 2 bases from J; junction bases left unmatched: 5. The DNA for the CDR3 is TGTGCCAGCAGCGTAGTGGGAAGCGGGGGGCAAGAGACCCAGTACTTC. It codes for CASSVVGSGGQETQYF.

The chain carries TRBV9 and TRBJ2-3; 10 nucleotides line up with TRBD1. The germline V gene encodes CDR1 SGDLS and CDR2 YYNGEE. This CDR3 spans 16 amino acids. V lost 4 bases, J lost 1 base, and 6 bases stayed unmatched. CDR3 residues: CASSKGQGYGTDTQYF. In DNA, the CDR3 is TGTGCCAGCAGCAAGGGACAGGGGTACGGCACAGATACGCAGTATTTT.

The chain is built from TRBV19 and TRBJ1-2, with 7 bases identical to TRBD1. J lost 12 bases, V lost 2 bases, and 18 bases had no gene match. This CDR3 is built from 16 residues. Germline CDR1 LNHDA, CDR2 SQIVND (reference sequence). The CDR3 DNA reads as TGTGCCAGTAGTATATATGCCGACAGGGCCACGGTAGGAGACACCTTC. This translates into CASSIYADRATVGDTF.

The chain has TRBV6-5 and TRBJ2-3; 7 nucleotides match TRBD2. Trimming at V came to 7 bases and at J to 2 bases, leaving 6 bases not matched to a gene. The CDR3 runs 14 residues. Germline CDR1 MNHEY, CDR2 SVGAGI. The CDR3 loop is CASNRGDHTDTQYF. The CDR3, as DNA: TGTGCCAGCAACCGGGGGGACCACACAGATACGCAGTATTTT.

The J gene is TRBJ2-5, the V gene TRBV7-3; D is undetermined. CDR1 is SGHTA and CDR2 is FQGTGA in the germline V gene. The CDR3 has 13 amino acids. Trimming stripped 0 bases from V and 4 bases from J, with 6 bases between. CDR3 nucleotide sequence: TGTGCCAGCAGCTTAACGGTAGTAGAGACCCAGTACTTC. Translation gives CASSLTVVETQYF. Drawing the rest from reference TRBV7-3 and TRBJ2-5, the complete variable domain is GAGVSQTPSNKVTEKGKYVELRCDPISGHTALYWYRQSLGQGPEFLIYFQGTGAADDSGLPNDRFFAVRPEGSVSTLKIQRTERGDSAVYLCASSLTVVETQYFGPGTRLLVL.

In its sample, this clone was seen once. The genes are TRBV7-7 and TRBJ2-5; 9 bases map to TRBD1. V gave up 4 bases and J gave up 6 bases; unmatched junction bases: 9. This CDR3 spans 15 amino acids. Germline V gives CDR1 SSHAT, CDR2 FNYEAQ (reference sequence). CDR3 nucleotides: TGTGCCAGCAGCTCAGAGACAGGGGGGATCAAGACCCAGTACTTC. Translating gives CASSSETGGIKTQYF.

V and J are TRBV9 and TRBJ1-2; D remains ambiguous. Germline CDR1 and CDR2: SGDLS and YYNGEE. The CDR3 runs 17 residues. Trimming removed 0 bases at V and 1 base at J, with 16 bases between. In nucleotides, the CDR3 is TGTGCCAGCAGCGTAGGCGAACAGATCTTCCTTAACTATGGCTACACCTTC. Translation gives CASSVGEQIFLNYGYTF.

V and J are TRBV28 and TRBJ2-7; 8 bases align to TRBD1. J was trimmed by 2 bases and V by 2 bases; bases with no gene match: 8. The CDR3 runs to 16 residues. Germline loops: CDR1 MDHEN, CDR2 SYDVKM. This CDR3 reads CASSLNGPGGTYEQYV. The CDR3 coding sequence is TGTGCCAGCAGTTTAAACGGGCCAGGGGGCACCTACGAGCAGTACGTC.

The V and J genes are TRBV18 and TRBJ1-1; D gene unclear. This CDR3 is built from 16 residues. Germline CDR1 is KGHSH and CDR2 is LQKENI. Between the trimmed V and J ends, which lost 1 base and 0 bases, there was a span of 12 bases. The CDR3 DNA follows: TGTGCCAGCTCACCACAGCCCCCCGAGATGAACACTGAAGCTTTCTTT. Translating it yields CASSPQPPEMNTEAFF.

The CDR3, as DNA: TGTGCCAGCAGCTTGGAACGGGGGAACTATAATTCACCCCTCCACTTT. Translation gives CASSLERGNYNSPLHF. This chain connects TRBV5-6 to TRBJ1-6; D perhaps matches TRBD1 (5 bases). V dropped 0 bases and J dropped 3 bases, with 10 bases sitting between them. The CDR3 contains 16 residues. CDR1 is SGHDT, CDR2 YYEEEE, per germline. Variable domain in full (rest from reference TRBV5-6 and TRBJ1-6): DAGVTQSPTHLIKTRGQQVTLRCSPKSGHDTVSWYQQALGQGPQFIFQYYEEEERQRGNFPDRFSGHQFPNYSSELNVNALLLGDSALYLCASSLERGNYNSPLHFGNGTRLTVT.

This chain uses TRBV28 with TRBJ2-7; no clear D. The germline CDR1 and CDR2 sequences are MDHEN and SYDVKM. Trimming took off 4 bases at V and 9 bases at J, with 7 bases between the two ends. The CDR3 length is 10 residues. This CDR3 reads CASSSGRQYF. CDR3 coding DNA: TGTGCCAGCAGTTCGGGTCGGCAGTACTTC.

This clone was observed a few times. This rearrangement joins TRBV11-2 to TRBJ1-1; D remains ambiguous. The CDR3 is made up of 15 amino acids. V lost 1 base and J lost 1, with 10 bases in between. Germline V CDR1 and CDR2: SGHAT, FQNNGV. CDR3 residues: CASSLASQWNTEAFF. CDR3 nucleotides: TGTGCCAGCAGCTTAGCCAGTCAGTGGAACACTGAAGCTTTCTTT.

The genes are TRBV7-9 and TRBJ1-5, with a weak D call TRBD1 (6 bases). The CDR3 has 13 amino acids. CDR1 is SEHNR and CDR2 is FQNEAQ in the germline V gene (reference sequence). V shed 4 bases and J shed 5 bases, with 9 bases lying between them. The CDR3 nucleotides read TGTGCCAGCAGCTGGGACAACGATCAGCCCCAGCATTTT. Translation gives CASSWDNDQPQHF.

The chain joins TRBV2 to TRBJ2-2, with TRBD1 matching 11 bases. V trimming: 5 bases; J trimming: 7 bases; junction bases outside the gene matches: 9. The CDR3 sequence is 16 residues long. Germline V CDR1 and CDR2: SNHLY, FYNNEI. The CDR3 protein is CASSTRDRGIDGELFF. Written as DNA, the CDR3 is TGTGCCAGCAGTACCCGGGACAGGGGGATCGACGGGGAGCTGTTTTTT.

The rearrangement joins TRBV4-1 to TRBJ1-1; D perhaps matches TRBD1 (6 bases). This CDR3 is built from 15 residues. Germline V CDR1 and CDR2: MGHRA, YSYEKL. V shed 1 base and J shed 3 bases, with 12 bases lying between them. The CDR3 DNA is TGCGCCAGCAGCCAAGTTCCGGGACATTACACTGAAGCTTTCTTT. It encodes CASSQVPGHYTEAFF.

This chain uses TRBV6-5 with TRBJ1-2; perhaps TRBD1 as D (5 bases). The CDR3 runs to 14 residues. CDR1 is MNHEY and CDR2 is SVGAGI in the germline V gene. The V end lost 7 bases, the J end lost 1 base, and 13 bases lay between the germline ends. The CDR3 sequence: CASTTAGGNYGYTF. The CDR3 coding sequence is TGTGCCAGCACCACCGCCGGGGGTAACTATGGCTACACCTTC.

The chain joins TRBV4-1 to TRBJ2-3; 9 bases match TRBD1. Germline CDR1 reads MGHRA; CDR2 reads YSYEKL. The CDR3 is 16 amino acids. J lost 4 bases, V lost 4 bases, and 9 bases had no gene match. The CDR3 nucleotides read TGCGCCAGCAGCCGCAGCGGGACAGGGCAAGCAGATACGCAGTATTTT. Translating gives CASSRSGTGQADTQYF.

This clone appeared a few times. The chain has TRBV18 and TRBJ1-6; D gene ambiguous. Trimming cost V 0 bases and J 3 bases, with 9 bases left between them. CDR1 KGHSH and CDR2 LQKENI come from the germline V gene. CDR3 length: 16 residues. The CDR3 bases are TGTGCCAGCTCACCACCGGAAAACAGCTATAATTCACCCCTCCACTTT. Its translation: CASSPPENSYNSPLHF.

This chain links TRBV6-5 with TRBJ2-2; D uncertain. Per the germline V gene, CDR1 is MNHEY and CDR2 is SVGAGI. The CDR3 loop spans 15 amino acids. The V and J ends lost 6 bases and 1 base respectively, with 12 bases between them. The CDR3 DNA is TGTGCCAGCAGGGCTCTTGTCCGGAACACCGGGGAGCTGTTTTTT. Protein sequence: CASRALVRNTGELFF.

This chain links TRBV5-4 with TRBJ2-2; tentatively, D is TRBD2 (7 bases). Trimming cost V 0 bases and J 4 bases, with 13 bases left between them. Germline CDR1 SGHNT, CDR2 YYREEE (reference sequence). The CDR3 contains 16 residues. DNA of the CDR3: TGTGCCAGCAGCTTGGATGGGGGGGCGGGCACCGGGGAGCTGTTTTTT. Amino acids: CASSLDGGAGTGELFF. The full variable domain, rest sourced from reference TRBV5-4 and TRBJ2-2, is ETGVTQSPTHLIKTRGQQVTLRCSSQSGHNTVSWYQQALGQGPQFIFQYYREEENGRGNFPPRFSGLQFPNYSSELNVNALELDDSALYLCASSLDGGAGTGELFFGEGSRLTVL.

The rearrangement uses TRBV2 and TRBJ2-4; D might be TRBD2 (6 bases). Germline V gene sequence: CDR1 SNHLY, CDR2 FYNNEI. The ends were cut back, 3 bases at V and 9 bases at J, with 15 bases in the middle. The CDR3 is made up of 14 amino acids. This chain's CDR3 is CASSEASAEGIQYF. CDR3 coding DNA: TGTGCCAGCAGTGAGGCTAGCGCAGAAGGCATTCAGTACTTC.

This clone was seen only a few times. The chain carries TRBV10-3 and TRBJ2-5, with 9 positions matching TRBD1. After removal of 10 bases from V and 5 bases from J, the junction contained 11 bases not matched to a gene. Germline assignment: CDR1 ENHRY and CDR2 SYGVKD. The CDR3 is 14 residues long. Here the CDR3 DNA reads TGTGCCACTCGACAGGGGGGAGTAGTGGAGACCCAGTACTTC. Translation gives CATRQGGVVETQYF.

J is TRBJ1-2 and V is TRBV7-9; 7 bases agree with TRBD1. The CDR3 loop spans 15 amino acids. Germline CDR1 reads SEHNR; CDR2 reads FQNEAQ (reference sequence). V trimming: 5 bases; J trimming: 6 bases; junction bases outside the gene matches: 12. In nucleotides, the CDR3 is TGTGCCAGCAGCCAATTAATCGGGACAGAAAATGGCTACACCTTC. Protein: CASSQLIGTENGYTF.

The genes are TRBV5-4 and TRBJ2-3; 13 nucleotides align to TRBD2. The ends lost 4 bases at V and 5 bases at J; junction bases unmatched: 10. This CDR3 contains 17 residues. The germline V gene has CDR1 SGHNT and CDR2 YYREEE (reference sequence). The CDR3 loop is CASSNLWTSGGGDTQYF. Here the CDR3 DNA reads TGTGCCAGCAGCAACCTTTGGACTAGCGGGGGTGGAGATACGCAGTATTTT.

This chain links TRBV21-1 with TRBJ2-7; the table calls TRBD1, which could not be checked here. TRBV21-1 has pseudogene status. The CDR3 length is 16 residues. The CDR3 reads CASSIRPGQREHEQYV. CDR3 DNA sequence: TGTGCCAGCAGCATTCGTCCGGGACAAAGAGAGCACGAGCAGTACGTC.

The sample holds a few counts of this clone. The chain uses TRBV11-2 and TRBJ2-7; perhaps TRBD2 as D (5 bases). Germline CDR1 reads SGHAT; CDR2 reads FQNNGV. The CDR3 runs 14 residues. Trimming took off 2 bases at V and 5 bases at J, with 13 bases between the two ends. The CDR3 sequence is CASSLSGVFNEQYF. The CDR3, as DNA: TGTGCCAGCAGCTTATCCGGGGTGTTTAACGAGCAGTACTTC.

This chain connects TRBV28 to TRBJ1-4; D remains ambiguous. With 8 bases removed from V and 6 bases from J, the gap between germline ends came to 7 bases. Germline values: CDR1 MDHEN, CDR2 SYDVKM. This CDR3 is 11 amino acids long. As DNA, the CDR3 is TGTGCCAGCCAAAAGCATGAAAAACTGTTTTTT. Translating gives CASQKHEKLFF.

This clone showed up just a few times. This chain links TRBV7-9 with TRBJ2-2, with a possible D match to TRBD1 (6 bases). The CDR3 length is 15 residues. Looked up from germline, CDR1 is SEHNR and CDR2 is FQNEAQ (reference sequence). Trimming stripped 3 bases from V and 0 bases from J, with 8 bases between. The CDR3 DNA reads as TGTGCCAGCAGCTTTGGGACAACGAACACCGGGGAGCTGTTTTTT. Translation: CASSFGTTNTGELFF.

In its sample, this clone was seen once. The chain links TRBV27 to TRBJ1-6, with 9 bases that match TRBD1. Germline V gene sequence: CDR1 MNHEY, CDR2 SMNVEV (reference sequence). The CDR3 runs 16 residues. The junction had 6 bases not matched to a gene; V was cut back by 2 bases and J by 7 bases. CDR3 amino acids: CASSLLGTGLNSPLHF. CDR3 nucleotides: TGTGCCAGCAGTTTACTGGGGACAGGGCTAAATTCACCCCTCCACTTT.

DNA of the CDR3: TGCAGCGTTGTACAGGGTCAAGCTTTCTTT. This sequence encodes CSVVQGQAFF. The genes are TRBV29-1 and TRBJ1-1; possible D gene TRBD1, 6 bases. This CDR3 is built from 10 residues. V was shortened by 4 bases and J by 9 bases, with 9 bases between the two germline ends. In germline, CDR1 is SQVTM, CDR2 ANQGSEA.